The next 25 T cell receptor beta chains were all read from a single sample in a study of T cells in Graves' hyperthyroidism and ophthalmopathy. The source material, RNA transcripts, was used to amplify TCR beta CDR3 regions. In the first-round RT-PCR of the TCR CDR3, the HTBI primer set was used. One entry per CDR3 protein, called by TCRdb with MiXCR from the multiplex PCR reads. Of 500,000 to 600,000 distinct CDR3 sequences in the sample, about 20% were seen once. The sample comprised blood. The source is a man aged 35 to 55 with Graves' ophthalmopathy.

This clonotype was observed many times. CDR3 nucleotide sequence: TGTGCCAGCAGTCCATACCGGGACAATATATACAATGAGCAGTTCTTC. Residues: CASSPYRDNIYNEQFF. The chain recombines TRBV12-3 or TRBV12-4 with TRBJ2-1; D is perhaps TRBD1 (6 bases). The ends were cut back, 5 bases at V and 4 bases at J, with 18 bases in the middle. The CDR3 extends over 16 amino acids.

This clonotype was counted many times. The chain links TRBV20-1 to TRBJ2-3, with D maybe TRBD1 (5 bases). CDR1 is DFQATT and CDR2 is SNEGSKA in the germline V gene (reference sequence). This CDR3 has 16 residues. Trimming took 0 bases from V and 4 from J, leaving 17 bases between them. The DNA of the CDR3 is TGCAGTGCTAGAGATCAGGGATTGCGGAGCGCAGATACGCAGTATTTT. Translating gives CSARDQGLRSADTQYF.

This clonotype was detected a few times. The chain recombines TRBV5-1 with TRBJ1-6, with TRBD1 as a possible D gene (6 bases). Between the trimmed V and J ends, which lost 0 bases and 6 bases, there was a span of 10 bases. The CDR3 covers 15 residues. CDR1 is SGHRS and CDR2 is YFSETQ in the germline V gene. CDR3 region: CASSLAGGVNSPLHF. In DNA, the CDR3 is TGCGCCAGCAGCTTGGCGGGGGGCGTTAATTCACCCCTCCACTTT.

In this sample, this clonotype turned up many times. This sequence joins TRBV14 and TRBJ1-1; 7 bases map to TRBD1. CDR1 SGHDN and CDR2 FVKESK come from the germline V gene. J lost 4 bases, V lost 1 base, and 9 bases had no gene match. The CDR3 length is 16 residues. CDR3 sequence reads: CASSQGPQGGVTEAFF. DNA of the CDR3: TGTGCCAGCAGCCAAGGCCCCCAGGGGGGCGTCACTGAAGCTTTCTTT. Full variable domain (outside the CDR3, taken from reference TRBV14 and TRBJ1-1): EAGVTQFPSHSVIEKGQTVTLRCDPISGHDNLYWYRRVMGKEIKFLLHFVKESKQDESGMPNNRFLAERTGGTYSTLKVQPAELEDSGVYFCASSQGPQGGVTEAFFGQGTRLTVV.

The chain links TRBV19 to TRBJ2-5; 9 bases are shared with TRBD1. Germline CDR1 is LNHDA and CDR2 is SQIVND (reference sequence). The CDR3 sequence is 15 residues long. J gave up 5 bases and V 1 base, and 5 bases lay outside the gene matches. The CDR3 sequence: CASSIGPGQGETQYF. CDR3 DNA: TGTGCCAGTAGTATAGGGCCGGGACAGGGTGAGACCCAGTACTTC.

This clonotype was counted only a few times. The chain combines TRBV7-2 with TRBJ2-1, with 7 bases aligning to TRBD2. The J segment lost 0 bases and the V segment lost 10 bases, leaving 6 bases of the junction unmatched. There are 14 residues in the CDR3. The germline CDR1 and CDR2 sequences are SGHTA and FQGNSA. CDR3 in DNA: TGTGCCACCAAGAGGGAGGGCTCCTACAATGAGCAGTTCTTC. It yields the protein CATKREGSYNEQFF.

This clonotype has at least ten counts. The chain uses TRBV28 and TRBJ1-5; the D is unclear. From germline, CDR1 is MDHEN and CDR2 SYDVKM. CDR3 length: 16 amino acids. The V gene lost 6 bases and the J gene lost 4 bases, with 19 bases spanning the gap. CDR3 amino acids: CASSPLEVPRNQPQHF. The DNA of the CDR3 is TGTGCCAGCAGCCCCCTCGAGGTTCCGAGGAATCAGCCCCAGCATTTT.

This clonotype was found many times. The DNA for the CDR3 is TGCGCCAGCAGTCGGGCGGGAGCTTCTGATACGCAGTATTTT. Its translation: CASSRAGASDTQYF. The chain carries TRBV4-1 and TRBJ2-3; 7 nucleotides line up with TRBD2. Germline V gene data show CDR1 as MGHRA and CDR2 as YSYEKL. Germline trimming cut 6 bases from V and 6 bases from J; bases unmatched to any gene: 9. The CDR3 length is 14 residues.

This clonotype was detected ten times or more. The CDR3: CASSSPTSGNIYEQYF. DNA of the CDR3: TGTGCCAGCAGCTCCCCGACTAGCGGGAATATCTACGAGCAGTACTTC. The chain is built from TRBV11-2 and TRBJ2-7; 11 bases line up with TRBD2. Germline V gene lookup returns CDR1 SGHAT and CDR2 FQNNGV. There are 16 residues in the CDR3. V lost 4 bases and J lost 3; bases outside the gene matches: 8.

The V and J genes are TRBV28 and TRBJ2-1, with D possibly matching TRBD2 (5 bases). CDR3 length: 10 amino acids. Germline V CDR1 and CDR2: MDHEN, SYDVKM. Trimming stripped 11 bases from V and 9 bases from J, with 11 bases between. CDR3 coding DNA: TGTGCCCGCGGGTGGGGTGAGCAGTTCTTC. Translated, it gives CARGWGEQFF.

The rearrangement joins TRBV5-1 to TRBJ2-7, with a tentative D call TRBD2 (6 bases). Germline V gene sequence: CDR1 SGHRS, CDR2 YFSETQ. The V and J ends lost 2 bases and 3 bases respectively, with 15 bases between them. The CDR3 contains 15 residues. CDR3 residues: CASSFLPGVNYEQYF. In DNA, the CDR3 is TGCGCCAGCAGCTTCCTGCCGGGGGTGAACTACGAGCAGTACTTC. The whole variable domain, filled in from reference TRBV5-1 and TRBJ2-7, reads KAGVTQTPRYLIKTRGQQVTLSCSPISGHRSVSWYQQTPGQGLQFLFEYFSETQRNKGNFPGRFSGRQFSNSRSEMNVSTLELGDSALYLCASSFLPGVNYEQYFGPGTRLTVT.

The DNA of the CDR3 is TGTGCCAGCAGCTTACGACAGAGTAATAATTCACCCCTCCACTTT. This translates into CASSLRQSNNSPLHF. The chain employs TRBV7-2 and TRBJ1-6; D is possibly TRBD1 (5 bases). Germline loops: CDR1 SGHTA, CDR2 FQGNSA. Trimming shortened V by 2 bases and J by 5 bases, and 10 bases separated the two germline ends. The CDR3 loop spans 15 amino acids.

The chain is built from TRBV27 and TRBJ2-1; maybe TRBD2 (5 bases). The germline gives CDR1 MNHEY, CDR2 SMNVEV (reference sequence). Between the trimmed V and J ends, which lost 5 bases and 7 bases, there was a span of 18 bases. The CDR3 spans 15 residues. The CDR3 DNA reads TGTGCCAGCAGTCCCTCCCTGGGAGTGGGGAATGAGCAGTTCTTC. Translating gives CASSPSLGVGNEQFF.

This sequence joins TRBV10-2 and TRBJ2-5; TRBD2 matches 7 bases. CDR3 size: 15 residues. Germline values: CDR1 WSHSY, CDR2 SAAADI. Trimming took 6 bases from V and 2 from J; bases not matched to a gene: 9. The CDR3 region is CASSRTRTYQETQYF. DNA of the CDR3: TGCGCCAGCAGCCGGACTAGAACATATCAAGAGACCCAGTACTTC.

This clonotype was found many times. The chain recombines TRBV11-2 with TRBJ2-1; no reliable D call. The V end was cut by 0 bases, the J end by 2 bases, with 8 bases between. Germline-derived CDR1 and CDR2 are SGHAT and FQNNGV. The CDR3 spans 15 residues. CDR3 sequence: CASSLEPPTYNEQFF. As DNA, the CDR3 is TGTGCCAGCAGCTTAGAACCACCGACCTACAATGAGCAGTTCTTC.

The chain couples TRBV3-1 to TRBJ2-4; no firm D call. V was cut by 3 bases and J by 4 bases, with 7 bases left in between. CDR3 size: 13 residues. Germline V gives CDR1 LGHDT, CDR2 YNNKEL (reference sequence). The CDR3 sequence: CASSQGSKNIQYF. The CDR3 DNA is TGTGCCAGCAGCCAGGGCAGTAAAAACATTCAGTACTTC.

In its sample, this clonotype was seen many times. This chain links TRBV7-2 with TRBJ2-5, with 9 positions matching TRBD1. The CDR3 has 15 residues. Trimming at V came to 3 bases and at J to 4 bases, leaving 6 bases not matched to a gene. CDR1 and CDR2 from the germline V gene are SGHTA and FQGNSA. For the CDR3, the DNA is TGTGCCAGCAGCTTTCAGACAGGGGGTCGAGAGACCCAGTACTTC. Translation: CASSFQTGGRETQYF.

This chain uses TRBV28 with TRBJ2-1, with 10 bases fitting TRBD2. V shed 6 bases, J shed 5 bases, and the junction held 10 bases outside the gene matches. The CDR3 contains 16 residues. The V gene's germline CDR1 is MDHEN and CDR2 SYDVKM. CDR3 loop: CASRPAGLADNNEQFF. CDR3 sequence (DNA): TGTGCCAGCAGACCCGCAGGACTAGCGGATAACAATGAGCAGTTCTTC.

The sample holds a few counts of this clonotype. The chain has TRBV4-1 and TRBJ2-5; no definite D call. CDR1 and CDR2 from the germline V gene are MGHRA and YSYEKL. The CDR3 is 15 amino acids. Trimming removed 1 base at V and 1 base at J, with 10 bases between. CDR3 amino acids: CASSQALAIQETQYF. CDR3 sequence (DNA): TGCGCCAGCAGCCAAGCTTTGGCCATCCAAGAGACCCAGTACTTC.

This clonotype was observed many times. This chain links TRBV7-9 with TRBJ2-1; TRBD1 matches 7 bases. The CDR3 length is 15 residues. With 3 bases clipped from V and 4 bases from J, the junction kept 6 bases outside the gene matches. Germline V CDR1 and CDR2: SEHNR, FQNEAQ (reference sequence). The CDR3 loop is CASSFRTGLYNEQFF. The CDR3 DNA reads TGTGCCAGCAGCTTCCGGACAGGCCTTTACAATGAGCAGTTCTTC. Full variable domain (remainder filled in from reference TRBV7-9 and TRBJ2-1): DTGVSQNPRHKITKRGQNVTFRCDPISEHNRLYWYRQTLGQGPEFLTYFQNEAQLEKSRLLSDRFSAERPKGSFSTLEIQRTEQGDSAMYLCASSFRTGLYNEQFFGPGTRLTVL.

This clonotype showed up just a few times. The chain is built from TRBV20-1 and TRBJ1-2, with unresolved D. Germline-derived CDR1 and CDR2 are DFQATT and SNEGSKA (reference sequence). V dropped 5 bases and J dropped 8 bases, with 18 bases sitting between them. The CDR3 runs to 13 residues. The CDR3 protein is CSAGGPGHEGYTF. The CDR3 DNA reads TGCAGTGCTGGAGGCCCGGGCCATGAAGGCTACACCTTC.

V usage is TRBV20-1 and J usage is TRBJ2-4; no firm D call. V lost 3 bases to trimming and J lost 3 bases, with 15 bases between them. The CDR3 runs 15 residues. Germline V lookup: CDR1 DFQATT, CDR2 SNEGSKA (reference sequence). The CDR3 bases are TGCAGTGCTAGGAATACCGAGAGAGGCAAAAACATTCAGTACTTC. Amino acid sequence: CSARNTERGKNIQYF.

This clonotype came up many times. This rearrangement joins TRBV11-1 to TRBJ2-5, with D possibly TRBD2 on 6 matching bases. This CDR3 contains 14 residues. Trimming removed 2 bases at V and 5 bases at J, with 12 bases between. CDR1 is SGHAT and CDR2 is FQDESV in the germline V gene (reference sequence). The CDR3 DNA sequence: TGTGCCAGCAGCTTACAAGGGAGGAGGGAGACCCAGTACTTC. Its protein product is CASSLQGRRETQYF. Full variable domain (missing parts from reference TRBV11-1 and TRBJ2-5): EAEVAQSPRYKITEKSQAVAFWCDPISGHATLYWYRQILGQGPELLVQFQDESVVDDSQLPKDRFSAERLKGVDSTLKIQPAELGDSAMYLCASSLQGRRETQYFGPGTRLLVL.

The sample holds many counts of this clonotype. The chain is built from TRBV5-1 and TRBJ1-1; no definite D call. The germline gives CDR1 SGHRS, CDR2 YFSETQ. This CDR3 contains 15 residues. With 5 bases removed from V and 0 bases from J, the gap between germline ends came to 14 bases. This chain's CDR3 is CASSPRGNMNTEAFF. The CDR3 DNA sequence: TGCGCCAGCAGTCCCAGAGGGAACATGAACACTGAAGCTTTCTTT.

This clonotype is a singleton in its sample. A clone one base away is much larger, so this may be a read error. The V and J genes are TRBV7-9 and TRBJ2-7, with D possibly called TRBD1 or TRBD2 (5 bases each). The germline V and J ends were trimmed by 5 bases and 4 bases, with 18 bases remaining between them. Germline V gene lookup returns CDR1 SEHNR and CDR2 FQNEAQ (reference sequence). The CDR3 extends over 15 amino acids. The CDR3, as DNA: TGTGCCAGCAGCCACGGGGACCTAGTTCCGTACGAGCAGTACTTC. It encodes CASSHGDLVPYEQYF.